The 7 T cell receptor beta chains below all came from one sample that was sequenced in a study of shared clonotypes between healthy human individuals. The data were produced by immunoSEQ multiplex PCR, yet TCRdb's version contains in-frame clones alone and is incomplete. The table has roughly 1,500,000 clones, 97% to 99% seen once; the top ten hold over 0.3%. Source material: naive CD4+ T cells sorted from blood. Documented subset: CD45RA+ positively selected. The receptors here all came from a man aged 25-45 years in good health.

This chain connects TRBV5-5 to TRBJ1-5; no firm D call. Germline V lookup: CDR1 SGHKS, CDR2 YYEKEE (reference sequence). V lost 2 bases, J lost 1 base, and 7 bases lay in between. CDR3 size: 14 residues. CDR3 coding DNA: TGTGCCAGCAGCTTTGAGGGCAGCAATCAGCCCCAGCATTTT. Translation gives CASSFEGSNQPQHF. Filled out from reference TRBV5-5 and TRBJ1-5, the complete variable domain reads DAGVTQSPTHLIKTRGQQVTLRCSPISGHKSVSWYQQVLGQGPQFIFQYYEKEERGRGNFPDRFSARQFPNYSSELNVNALLLGDSALYLCASSFEGSNQPQHFGDGTRLSIL.

The chain is built from TRBV5-1 and TRBJ2-7; the D gene is possibly TRBD2 (6 bases). Looked up from germline, CDR1 is SGHRS and CDR2 is YFSETQ. This CDR3 contains 17 residues. Trimming cost V 4 bases and J 3 bases, with 23 bases left between them. This chain's CDR3 is CASSPGLQPSAGYEQYF. The CDR3 bases are TGCGCCAGCAGCCCGGGACTCCAACCGTCCGCGGGCTACGAGCAGTACTTC.

In DNA form, the CDR3 reads TGTGCCAGCAGCTCGCGAGCGGGAACCAATGAGCAGTTCTTC. This encodes CASSSRAGTNEQFF. This chain links TRBV7-2 with TRBJ2-1; 7 positions agree with TRBD2. J gave up 6 bases and V 4 bases, and 6 bases lay outside the gene matches. Per germline, CDR1 SGHTA and CDR2 FQGNSA. The CDR3 spans 14 residues.

CDR3 loop: CASSHLQTVPYEQYF. The CDR3 nucleotides are TGTGCCAGCAGCCATCTCCAGACGGTGCCCTACGAGCAGTACTTC. This chain connects TRBV28 to TRBJ2-7; no clear D gene. Trimming shortened V by 6 bases and J by 2 bases, and 17 bases separated the two germline ends. Germline CDR1 MDHEN, CDR2 SYDVKM. This CDR3 comprises 15 residues.

The chain combines TRBV6-1 with TRBJ1-5; D may be TRBD1 (5 bases). V was clipped by 2 bases and J by 5 bases, with 7 bases between them. The CDR3 extends over 13 amino acids. Germline lookup yields CDR1 MNHNS and CDR2 SASEGT. CDR3 coding DNA: TGTGCCAGCAGTGAACAGGGTCATCAGCCCCAGCATTTT. Translated, it gives CASSEQGHQPQHF.

V is TRBV7-8 and J is TRBJ2-1; the match to TRBD2 covers 9 bases. The junction had 11 bases not matched to a gene; V was cut back by 5 bases and J by 6 bases. The CDR3 consists of 16 residues. Germline loops: CDR1 SGHVS, CDR2 FQNEAQ. CDR3 coding DNA: TGTGCCAGCAGCCCCCGAGAGGTAGCGGGAGCCAATGAGCAGTTCTTC. It is translated as CASSPREVAGANEQFF.

The rearrangement links TRBV18 to TRBJ2-3, with TRBD2 matching over 13 bases. J was trimmed by 0 bases and V by 2 bases; bases with no gene match: 11. CDR3 size: 20 residues. Germline-derived CDR1 and CDR2 are KGHSH and LQKENI. CDR3 region: CASSPVWTSGRSGSTDTQYF. CDR3 bases: TGTGCCAGCTCACCAGTGTGGACTAGCGGGAGATCGGGGAGCACAGATACGCAGTATTTT.